This T cell receptor beta chain was identified in a study of blood T cell repertoires in COVID-19. Study at large: Both acute and convalescent COVID-19 samples were obtained from the United States, Italy and Spain. PBMCs, B-cell-depleted T cells, or T cells provided the cDNA or gDNA that made up the material.

The CDR3 covers 15 residues. V gave up 7 bases and J gave up 3 bases, with 16 bases separating them. The V gene's germline CDR1 is SGHVS and CDR2 FQNEAQ. In the source study's methods: Estimation of nucleated cell counts was performed using reference gene primer amplification. Libraries were prepared by immunoSEQ multiplex PCR; TCRdb keeps only in-frame clonotypes and omits some of them. V, J and clone size reflect that table, while D and trimming were determined from the DNA. The sample records around 130,000 clones, approximately 78% being singletons. The clonotype originates from a woman aged 80 or older with acute or convalescent COVID-19. Input material: peripheral blood. The rearrangement uses TRBV7-8 and TRBJ1-5, with a possible D match to TRBD1 (5 bases). The CDR3 sequence: CASNAIGGINQPQHF. In DNA form, the CDR3 reads TGTGCCAGCAACGCGATCGGGGGTATCAATCAGCCCCAGCATTTT.